The entry below gives a single T cell receptor beta chain sequence along with its context. The sample belongs to a study of blood T cell repertoires in COVID-19. Study-level background: Acute and convalescent COVID-19 samples came from the United States, Italy and Spain. Sample material is recorded as cDNA or gDNA derived from T cells, B-cell-depleted T cells, or PBMCs.

Original processing notes: Counts of nucleated cells, estimated from reference gene primer amplification, were obtained. Sequencing was performed with immunoSEQ multiplex PCR; in TCRdb, only in-frame clones are kept and a portion is missing. V and J calls plus clone size are reproduced from that table; the DNA served to infer D and trimming. The sample shows approximately 170,000 clones, over 80% of them seen only once. The origin of this receptor is a man in his sixties or seventies who had recovered from COVID-19. Sequenced: peripheral blood.

For the CDR3, the DNA is TGTGCCAGCAGCCCTGGGTCCACAGGGGATGGCTCTGAAGCTTTCTTT. It codes for CASSPGSTGDGSEAFF. This chain uses TRBV28 with TRBJ1-1; 7 bases match TRBD1. Trimming removed 6 bases from V and 6 bases from J; junction bases left unmatched: 16. This CDR3 comprises 16 residues. Germline V gene lookup returns CDR1 MDHEN and CDR2 SYDVKM.